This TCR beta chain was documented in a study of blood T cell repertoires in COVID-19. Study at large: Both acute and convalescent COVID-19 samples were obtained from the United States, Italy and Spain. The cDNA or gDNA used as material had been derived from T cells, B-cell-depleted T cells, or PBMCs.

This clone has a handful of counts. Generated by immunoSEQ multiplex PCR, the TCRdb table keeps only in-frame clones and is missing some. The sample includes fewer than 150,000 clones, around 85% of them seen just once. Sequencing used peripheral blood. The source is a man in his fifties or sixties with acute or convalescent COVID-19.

Written as DNA, the CDR3 is TGTGCCAGCAGCCAAGAGGTTTTCGCCCGGGACAGGACCTACGAGCAGTACTTC. As protein: CASSQEVFARDRTYEQYF. This rearrangement joins TRBV3-1 (or the pseudogene TRBV3-2) to TRBJ2-7; 8 nucleotides align to TRBD1. Trimming removed 0 bases from V and 2 bases from J; junction bases left unmatched: 12. The CDR3 is 18 amino acids. Germline assignment: CDR1 LGHDT and CDR2 YNNKEL (reference sequence).